This T cell receptor beta chain was retrieved from a study of OX40 agonist ivuxolimab in advanced cancers. Study context: Every 2 weeks, ivuxolimab was infused into the patients intravenously at between 0.01 and 10 mg/kg.

TCRdb keeps only in-frame clones here, not all; method: immunoSEQ multiplex PCR. Of approximately 82,000 clones listed, roughly 89% are singletons. The CDR3 spans 14 residues. The V end lost 0 bases, the J end lost 8 bases, and 10 bases lay between the germline ends. Germline values: CDR1 LNHNV, CDR2 YYDKDF (reference sequence). The sample was CD4+ or CD8+ T cells sorted from blood, taken in a trial of the OX40 agonist ivuxolimab. This clonotype was sampled from an adult with an advanced solid tumor such as melanoma, head and neck, liver or kidney cancer. The V and J genes are TRBV15 and TRBJ1-4; no clear D. The CDR3 DNA reads as TGTGCCACCAGCAGAGATGTCGTGTTCGAAAAACTGTTTTTT. This codes for CATSRDVVFEKLFF. Using reference TRBV15 and TRBJ1-4 for the parts outside the CDR3, the full variable domain is DAMVIQNPRYQVTQFGKPVTLSCSQTLNHNVMYWYQQKSSQAPKLLFHYYDKDFNNEADTPDNFQSRRPNTSFCFLDIRSPGLGDTAMYLCATSRDVVFEKLFFGSGTQLSVL.